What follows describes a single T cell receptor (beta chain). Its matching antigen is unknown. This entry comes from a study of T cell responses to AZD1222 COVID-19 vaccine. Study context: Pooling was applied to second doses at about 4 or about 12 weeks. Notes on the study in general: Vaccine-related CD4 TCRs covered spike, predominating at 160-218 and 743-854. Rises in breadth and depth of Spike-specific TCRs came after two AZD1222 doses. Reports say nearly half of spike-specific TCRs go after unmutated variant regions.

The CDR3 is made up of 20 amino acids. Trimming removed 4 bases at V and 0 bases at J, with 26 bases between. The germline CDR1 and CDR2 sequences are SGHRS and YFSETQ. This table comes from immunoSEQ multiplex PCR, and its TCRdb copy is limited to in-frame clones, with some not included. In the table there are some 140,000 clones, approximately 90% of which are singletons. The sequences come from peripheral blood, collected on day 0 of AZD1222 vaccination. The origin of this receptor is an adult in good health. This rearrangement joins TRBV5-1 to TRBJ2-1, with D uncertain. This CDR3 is CASSNSYTPRVLHSYNEQFF. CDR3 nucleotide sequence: TGCGCCAGCAGCAACAGTTACACCCCAAGGGTCCTTCACTCCTACAATGAGCAGTTCTTC.